The 7 T cell receptor beta chains given below trace back to one sample, sequenced in a study of blood T cell repertoires in COVID-19. The assay was immunoSEQ multiplex PCR, and TCRdb's table has in-frame clones only and misses some. The data contain about 160,000 clones, over 80% of them singletons. Sequencing used peripheral blood. The origin of the receptors is a woman over 75 with active or convalescent COVID-19.

This chain uses TRBV5-1 with TRBJ2-2; 7 nucleotides match TRBD1. This CDR3 has 16 residues. Germline CDR1 reads SGHRS; CDR2 reads YFSETQ. The V and J ends lost 1 base and 0 bases, in that order; junction bases with no gene match: 3. CDR3 nucleotide sequence: TGCGCCAGCAGCTTGCCCGGACAGGCGAACACCGGGGAGCTGTTTTTT. Its translation: CASSLPGQANTGELFF.

In this sample, this clone turned up a few times. The chain recombines TRBV6-2 or TRBV6-3 with TRBJ1-6, with D maybe TRBD1 (6 bases). V dropped 4 bases and J dropped 6 bases, with 10 bases sitting between them. CDR1 MNHEY and CDR2 SVGEGT come from the germline V gene. The CDR3 consists of 14 residues. The CDR3 bases are TGTGCCAGCAGTTTCAGGGGTCGTAATTCACCCCTCCACTTT. It specifies CASSFRGRNSPLHF.

The rearrangement joins TRBV20-1 to TRBJ1-1; D unclear. The germline CDR1 and CDR2 sequences are DFQATT and SNEGSKA (reference sequence). Trimming left V 3 bases short and J 1 base short, with 6 bases between. The CDR3 loop spans 12 amino acids. The CDR3 DNA reads TGCAGTGCTAGTCGAGGGAACACTGAAGCTTTCTTT. Translated, it gives CSASRGNTEAFF.

J is TRBJ2-4 and V is TRBV2; the D gene is possibly TRBD1 (6 bases). Germline CDR1 is SNHLY and CDR2 is FYNNEI. CDR3 length equals 14 residues. Trimming took off 4 bases at V and 9 bases at J, with 16 bases between the two ends. Here the CDR3 reads CASSAYGGWSIQYF. DNA of the CDR3: TGTGCCAGCAGTGCTTATGGGGGCTGGAGCATTCAGTACTTC.

The chain is built from TRBV9 and TRBJ2-1; TRBD2 might be the D (6 bases). Germline CDR1 SGDLS, CDR2 YYNGEE. Trimming took off 0 bases at V and 0 bases at J, with 10 bases between the two ends. The CDR3 sequence is 16 residues long. The CDR3 sequence: CASSVDGGGSYNEQFF. The DNA for the CDR3 is TGTGCCAGCAGCGTAGACGGGGGTGGCTCCTACAATGAGCAGTTCTTC.

Comment on this clone: Other nucleotide sequences in the sample specify the same CDR3. CDR3 in amino acids: CASSFSGGTGELFF. In nucleotides, the CDR3 is TGTGCCAGCAGCTTCAGCGGGGGAACCGGGGAGCTGTTTTTT. The rearrangement links TRBV11-2 to TRBJ2-2, with 8 bases matching TRBD2. CDR3 length equals 14 residues. Germline CDR1 reads SGHAT; CDR2 reads FQNNGV. Germline trimming cut 3 bases from V and 5 bases from J; bases unmatched to any gene: 2.

The V call is TRBV11-2, the J call TRBJ2-5; 7 bases fit TRBD2. Germline CDR1 reads SGHAT; CDR2 reads FQNNGV. The V and J ends lost 5 bases and 0 bases, in that order; junction bases with no gene match: 6. The CDR3 extends over 15 amino acids. CDR3 nucleotides: TGTGCCAGCAGCGAAAATCGGGGGGACCAAGAGACCCAGTACTTC. Amino acid sequence: CASSENRGDQETQYF.